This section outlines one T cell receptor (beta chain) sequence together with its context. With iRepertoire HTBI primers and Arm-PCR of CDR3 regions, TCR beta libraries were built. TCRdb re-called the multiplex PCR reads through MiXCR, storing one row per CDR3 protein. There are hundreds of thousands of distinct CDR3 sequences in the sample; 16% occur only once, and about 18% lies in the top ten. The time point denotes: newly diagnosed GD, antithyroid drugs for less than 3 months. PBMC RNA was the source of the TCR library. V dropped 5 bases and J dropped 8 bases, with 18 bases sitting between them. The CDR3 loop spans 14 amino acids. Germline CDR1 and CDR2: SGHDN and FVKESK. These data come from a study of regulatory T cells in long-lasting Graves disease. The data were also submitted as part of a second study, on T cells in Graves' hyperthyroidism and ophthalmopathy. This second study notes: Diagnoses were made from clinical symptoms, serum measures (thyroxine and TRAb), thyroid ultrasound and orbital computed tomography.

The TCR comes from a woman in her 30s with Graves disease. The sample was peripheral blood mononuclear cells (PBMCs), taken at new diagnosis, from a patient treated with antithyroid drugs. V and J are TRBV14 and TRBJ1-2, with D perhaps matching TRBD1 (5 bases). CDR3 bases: TGTGCCAGCAGCTCCGGGACTGGTTATGGGGGCTACACCTTC. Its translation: CASSSGTGYGGYTF.